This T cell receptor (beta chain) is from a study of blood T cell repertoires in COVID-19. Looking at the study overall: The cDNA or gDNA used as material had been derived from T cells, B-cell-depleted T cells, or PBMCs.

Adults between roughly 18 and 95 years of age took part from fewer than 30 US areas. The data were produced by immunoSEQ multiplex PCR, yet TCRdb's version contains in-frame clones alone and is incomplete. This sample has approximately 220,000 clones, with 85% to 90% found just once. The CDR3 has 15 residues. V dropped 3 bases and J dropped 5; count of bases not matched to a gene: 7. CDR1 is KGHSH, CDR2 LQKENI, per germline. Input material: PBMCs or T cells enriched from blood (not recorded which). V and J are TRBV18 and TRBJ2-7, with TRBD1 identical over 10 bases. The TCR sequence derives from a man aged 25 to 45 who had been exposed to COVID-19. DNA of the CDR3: TGTGCCAGCTCACCGCGACAGGGGGCGAGACACGAGCAGTACTTC. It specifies CASSPRQGARHEQYF.